This TCR beta chain emerged from a study of T cell responses to AZD1222 COVID-19 vaccine. V lost 5 bases to trimming and J lost 4 bases, with 19 bases between them. This CDR3 spans 16 amino acids. Germline CDR1 reads MNHEY; CDR2 reads SVGEGT. This clone was observed once. Its matching antigen is unknown. Study-wide results and limits: Seropositivity was recorded at baseline in only 5 or 6 AZD1222 recipients. White British people made up most donors, females outnumbered males, and clonal diversity was possibly underestimated. Breadth and depth of Spike-specific TCRs rose after two AZD1222 doses.

Only in-frame clones appear in the TCRdb table, and some are missing; sequencing was by immunoSEQ multiplex PCR. The sample lists 95,000 to 150,000 clones, roughly 88% occurring once. The clonotype was recovered from an adult in good health. The V and J genes are TRBV6-2 or TRBV6-3 and TRBJ2-3; a possible D gene is TRBD2 (5 bases). The starting material was peripheral blood, obtained on day 0 of MenACWY control vaccination. This CDR3 reads CASSALEAVAADTQYF. The DNA for the CDR3 is TGTGCCAGCAGTGCGTTGGAAGCGGTGGCGGCAGATACGCAGTATTTT.